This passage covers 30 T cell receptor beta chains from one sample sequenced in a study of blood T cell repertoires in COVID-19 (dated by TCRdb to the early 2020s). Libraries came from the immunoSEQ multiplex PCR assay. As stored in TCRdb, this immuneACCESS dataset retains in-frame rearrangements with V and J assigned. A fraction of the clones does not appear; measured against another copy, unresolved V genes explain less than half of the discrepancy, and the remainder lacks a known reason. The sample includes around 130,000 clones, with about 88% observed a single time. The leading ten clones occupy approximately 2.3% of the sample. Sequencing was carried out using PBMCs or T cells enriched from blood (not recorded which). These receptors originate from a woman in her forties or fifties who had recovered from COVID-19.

This CDR3 reads CASSVAEGDYEQYF. The CDR3 DNA reads TGTGCCAGCAGCGTAGCCGAGGGGGACTACGAGCAGTACTTC. The gene calls are TRBV9 and TRBJ2-7, with D tentatively TRBD1 (6 bases). In germline, CDR1 is SGDLS, CDR2 YYNGEE. The germline V and J ends were trimmed by 0 bases and 3 bases, with 10 bases remaining between them. The CDR3 extends over 14 amino acids.

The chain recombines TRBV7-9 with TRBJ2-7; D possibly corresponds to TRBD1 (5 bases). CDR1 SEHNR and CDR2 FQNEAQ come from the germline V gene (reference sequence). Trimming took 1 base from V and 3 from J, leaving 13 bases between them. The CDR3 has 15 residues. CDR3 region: CASSLDLGVGYEQYF. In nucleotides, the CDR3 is TGTGCCAGCAGCTTAGATTTAGGGGTCGGCTACGAGCAGTACTTC.

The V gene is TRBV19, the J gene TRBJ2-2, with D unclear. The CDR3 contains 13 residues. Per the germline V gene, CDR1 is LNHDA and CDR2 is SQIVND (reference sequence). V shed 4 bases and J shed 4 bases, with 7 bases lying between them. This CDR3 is CASSKDGTGELFF. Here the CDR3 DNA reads TGTGCCAGTAGTAAAGACGGCACCGGGGAGCTGTTTTTT.

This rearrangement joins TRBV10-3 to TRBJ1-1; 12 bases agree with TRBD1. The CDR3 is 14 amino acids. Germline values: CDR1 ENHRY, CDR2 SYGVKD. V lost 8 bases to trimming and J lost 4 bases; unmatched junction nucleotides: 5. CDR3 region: CAILPGQGATEAFF. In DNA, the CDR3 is TGTGCCATCTTACCGGGACAGGGGGCCACTGAAGCTTTCTTT.

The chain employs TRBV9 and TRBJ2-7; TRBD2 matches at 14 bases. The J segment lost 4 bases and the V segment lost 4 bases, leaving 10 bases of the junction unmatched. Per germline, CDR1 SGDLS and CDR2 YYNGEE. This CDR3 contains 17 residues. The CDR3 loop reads CASSPTLGTSGGYEQYF. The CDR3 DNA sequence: TGTGCCAGCAGCCCTACCCTCGGGACTAGCGGGGGATACGAGCAGTACTTC.

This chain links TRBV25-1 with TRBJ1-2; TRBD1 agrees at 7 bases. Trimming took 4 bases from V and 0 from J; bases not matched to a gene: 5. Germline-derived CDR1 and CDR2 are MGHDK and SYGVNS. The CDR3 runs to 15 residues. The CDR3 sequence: CASSVTGAPNYGYTF. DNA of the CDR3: TGTGCCAGCAGTGTTACAGGGGCGCCTAACTATGGCTACACCTTC.

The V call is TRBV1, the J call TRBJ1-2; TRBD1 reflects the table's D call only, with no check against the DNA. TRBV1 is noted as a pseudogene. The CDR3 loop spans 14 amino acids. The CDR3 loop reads CTSSLDSRRRGYTF. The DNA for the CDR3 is TGCACCAGCAGCCTGGACAGCCGCAGGAGGGGCTACACCTTC.

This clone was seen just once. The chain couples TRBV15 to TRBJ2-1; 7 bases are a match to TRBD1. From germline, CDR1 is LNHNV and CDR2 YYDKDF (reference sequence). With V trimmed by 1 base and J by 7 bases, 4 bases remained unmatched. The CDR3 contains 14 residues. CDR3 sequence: CATSRADRANEQFF. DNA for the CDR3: TGTGCCACCAGCAGAGCCGACAGGGCAAATGAGCAGTTCTTC.

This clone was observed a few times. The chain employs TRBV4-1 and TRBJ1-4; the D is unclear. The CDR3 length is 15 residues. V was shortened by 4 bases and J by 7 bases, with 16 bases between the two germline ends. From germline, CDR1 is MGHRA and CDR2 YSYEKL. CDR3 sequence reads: CASSPGPNRGEKLFF. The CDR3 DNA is TGCGCCAGCAGCCCAGGACCCAACCGGGGTGAAAAACTGTTTTTT.

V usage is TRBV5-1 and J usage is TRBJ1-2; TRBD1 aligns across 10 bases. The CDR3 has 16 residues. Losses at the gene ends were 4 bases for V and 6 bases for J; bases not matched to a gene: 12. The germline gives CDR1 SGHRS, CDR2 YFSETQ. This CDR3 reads CASSPERATGGHGYTF. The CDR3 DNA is TGCGCCAGCAGCCCCGAGCGGGCGACAGGGGGCCATGGCTACACCTTC.

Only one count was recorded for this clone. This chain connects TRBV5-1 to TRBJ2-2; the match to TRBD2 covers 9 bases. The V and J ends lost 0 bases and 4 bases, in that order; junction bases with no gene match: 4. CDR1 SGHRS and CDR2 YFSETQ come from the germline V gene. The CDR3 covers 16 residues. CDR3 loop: CASSLDSGGPTGELFF. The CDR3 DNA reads TGCGCCAGCAGCTTGGATAGCGGGGGTCCCACCGGGGAGCTGTTTTTT.

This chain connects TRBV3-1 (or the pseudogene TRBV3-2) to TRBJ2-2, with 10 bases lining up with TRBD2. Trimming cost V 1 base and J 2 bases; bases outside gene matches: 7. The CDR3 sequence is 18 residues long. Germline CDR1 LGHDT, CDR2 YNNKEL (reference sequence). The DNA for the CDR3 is TGTGCCAGCAGCCAAGTAGCGGGGGGCCTTATAAACACCGGGGAGCTGTTTTTT. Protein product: CASSQVAGGLINTGELFF.

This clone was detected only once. The CDR3: CASSQGGGFVSPLHF. In DNA form, the CDR3 reads TGTGCCAGCAGCCAAGGCGGAGGGTTTGTTTCACCCCTCCACTTT. The chain combines TRBV3-1 (or the pseudogene TRBV3-2) with TRBJ1-6; D is unclear. This CDR3 has 15 amino acids. Deletions cut 1 base from V and 9 bases from J, with 13 bases between. Germline loops: CDR1 LGHDT, CDR2 YNNKEL (reference sequence).

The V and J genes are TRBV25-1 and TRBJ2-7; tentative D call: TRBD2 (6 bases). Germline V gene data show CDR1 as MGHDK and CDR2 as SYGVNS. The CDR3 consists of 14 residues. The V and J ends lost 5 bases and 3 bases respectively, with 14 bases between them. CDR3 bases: TGTGCCAGCAGTAGCGCGGGGCCTATCTACGAGCAGTACTTC. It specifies CASSSAGPIYEQYF.

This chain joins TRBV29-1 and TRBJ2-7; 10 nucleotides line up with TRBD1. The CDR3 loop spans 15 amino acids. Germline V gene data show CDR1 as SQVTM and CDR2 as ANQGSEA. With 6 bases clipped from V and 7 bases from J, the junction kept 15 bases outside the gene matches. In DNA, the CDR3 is TGCAGCGTCGGAGCCACGCGACAGGGGGCCGGTGAGCAGTACTTC. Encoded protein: CSVGATRQGAGEQYF.

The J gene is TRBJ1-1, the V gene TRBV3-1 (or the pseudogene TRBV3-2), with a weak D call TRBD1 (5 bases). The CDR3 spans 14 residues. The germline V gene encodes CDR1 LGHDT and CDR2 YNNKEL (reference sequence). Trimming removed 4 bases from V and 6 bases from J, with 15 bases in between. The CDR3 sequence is CASSLRSTVSEAFF. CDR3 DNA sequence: TGTGCCAGCAGCCTTCGATCGACAGTCTCTGAAGCTTTCTTT.

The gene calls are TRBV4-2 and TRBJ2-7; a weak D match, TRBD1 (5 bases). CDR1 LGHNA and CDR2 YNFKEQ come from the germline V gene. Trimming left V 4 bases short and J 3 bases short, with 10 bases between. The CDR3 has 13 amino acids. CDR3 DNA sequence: TGTGCCAGCAGCCTATCAGGGAACTACGAGCAGTACTTC. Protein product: CASSLSGNYEQYF.

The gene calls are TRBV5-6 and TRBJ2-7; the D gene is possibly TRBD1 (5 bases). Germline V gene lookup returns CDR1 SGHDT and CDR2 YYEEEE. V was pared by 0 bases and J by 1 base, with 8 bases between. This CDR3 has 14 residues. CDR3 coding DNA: TGTGCCAGCAGCTTGGAAGGGGTATCCTACGAGCAGTACTTC. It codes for CASSLEGVSYEQYF.

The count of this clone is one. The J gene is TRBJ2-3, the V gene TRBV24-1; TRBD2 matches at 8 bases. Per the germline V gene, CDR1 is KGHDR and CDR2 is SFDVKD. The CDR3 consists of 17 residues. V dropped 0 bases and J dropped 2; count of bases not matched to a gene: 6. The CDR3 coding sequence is TGTGCCACCAGTGATTTGGAGGCCGGGGGGGCCACAGATACGCAGTATTTT. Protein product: CATSDLEAGGATDTQYF.

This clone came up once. CDR3 nucleotides: TGTGCCAGCAGCTTATCCGAGGGCCTCTACGAGCAGTACTTC. Translating it yields CASSLSEGLYEQYF. V and J are TRBV11-2 and TRBJ2-7, with D tentatively TRBD2 (5 bases). CDR3 length: 14 residues. In germline, CDR1 is SGHAT, CDR2 FQNNGV. Trimming removed 2 bases at V and 3 bases at J, with 11 bases between.

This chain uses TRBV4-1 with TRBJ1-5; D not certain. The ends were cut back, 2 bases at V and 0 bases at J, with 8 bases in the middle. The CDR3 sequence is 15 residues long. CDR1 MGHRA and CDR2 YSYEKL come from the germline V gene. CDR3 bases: TGCGCCAGCAGCCAAAACAGCCCTAGCAATCAGCCCCAGCATTTT. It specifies CASSQNSPSNQPQHF.

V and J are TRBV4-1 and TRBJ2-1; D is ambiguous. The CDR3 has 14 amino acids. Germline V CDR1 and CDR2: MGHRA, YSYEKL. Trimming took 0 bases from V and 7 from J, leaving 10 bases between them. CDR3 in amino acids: CASSQEPQRNEQFF. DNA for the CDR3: TGCGCCAGCAGCCAAGAGCCCCAACGGAATGAGCAGTTCTTC.

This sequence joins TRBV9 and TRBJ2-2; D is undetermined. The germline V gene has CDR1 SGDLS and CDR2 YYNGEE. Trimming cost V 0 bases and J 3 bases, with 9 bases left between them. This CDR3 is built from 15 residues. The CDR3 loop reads CASSVGSTDTGELFF. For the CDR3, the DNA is TGTGCCAGCAGCGTAGGGAGCACCGACACCGGGGAGCTGTTTTTT. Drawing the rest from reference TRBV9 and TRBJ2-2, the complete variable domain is DSGVTQTPKHLITATGQRVTLRCSPRSGDLSVYWYQQSLDQGLQFLIQYYNGEERAKGNILERFSAQQFPDLHSELNLSSLELGDSALYFCASSVGSTDTGELFFGEGSRLTVL.

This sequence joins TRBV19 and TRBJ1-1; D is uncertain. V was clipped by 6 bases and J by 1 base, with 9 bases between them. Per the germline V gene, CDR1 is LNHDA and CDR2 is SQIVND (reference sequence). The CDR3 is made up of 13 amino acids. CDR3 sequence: CASREYSNTEAFF. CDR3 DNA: TGTGCCAGTAGGGAGTACTCGAACACTGAAGCTTTCTTT. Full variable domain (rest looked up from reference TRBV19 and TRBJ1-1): DGGITQSPKYLFRKEGQNVTLSCEQNLNHDAMYWYRQDPGQGLRLIYYSQIVNDFQKGDIAEGYSVSREKKESFPLTVTSAQKNPTAFYLCASREYSNTEAFFGQGTRLTVV.

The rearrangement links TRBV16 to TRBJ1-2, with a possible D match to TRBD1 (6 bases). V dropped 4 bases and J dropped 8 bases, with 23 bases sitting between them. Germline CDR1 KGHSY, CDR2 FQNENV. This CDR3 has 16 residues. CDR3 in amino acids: CASSLAQTGYSSGYTF. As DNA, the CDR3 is TGTGCCAGCAGCCTCGCGCAGACAGGTTATTCTTCAGGCTACACCTTC.

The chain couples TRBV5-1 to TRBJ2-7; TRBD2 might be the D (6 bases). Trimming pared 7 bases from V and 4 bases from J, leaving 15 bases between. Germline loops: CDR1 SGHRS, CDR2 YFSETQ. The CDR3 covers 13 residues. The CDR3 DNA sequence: TGCGCCAGCCAATACGATGCGGGGTACGAGCAGTACTTC. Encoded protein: CASQYDAGYEQYF.

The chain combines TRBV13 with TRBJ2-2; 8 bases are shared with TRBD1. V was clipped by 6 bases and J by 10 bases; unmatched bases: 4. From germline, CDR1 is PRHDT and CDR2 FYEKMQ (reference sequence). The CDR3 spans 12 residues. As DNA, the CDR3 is TGTGCCAGCAGTTGGACAGGGAAGGAGCTGTTTTTT. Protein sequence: CASSWTGKELFF.

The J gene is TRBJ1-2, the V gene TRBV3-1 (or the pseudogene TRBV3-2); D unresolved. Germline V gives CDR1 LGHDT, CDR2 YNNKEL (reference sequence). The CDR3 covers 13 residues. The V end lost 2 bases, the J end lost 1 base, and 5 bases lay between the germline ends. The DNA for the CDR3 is TGTGCCAGCAGCCAAAACAGTAACTATGGCTACACCTTC. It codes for CASSQNSNYGYTF.

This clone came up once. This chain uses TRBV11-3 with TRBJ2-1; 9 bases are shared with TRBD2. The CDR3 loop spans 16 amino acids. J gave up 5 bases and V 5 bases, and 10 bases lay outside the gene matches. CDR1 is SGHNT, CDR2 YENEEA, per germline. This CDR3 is CASSPAASGANNEQFF. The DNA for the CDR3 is TGTGCCAGCAGCCCCGCCGCTAGCGGGGCTAACAATGAGCAGTTCTTC.

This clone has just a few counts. CDR3: CASSVGSQPQHF. The CDR3 DNA sequence: TGTGCCAGCAGCGTAGGGAGTCAGCCCCAGCATTTT. This chain connects TRBV7-9 to TRBJ1-5; no clear D gene. CDR1 is SEHNR and CDR2 is FQNEAQ in the germline V gene (reference sequence). This CDR3 contains 12 residues. Trimming cost V 5 bases and J 6 bases, with 8 bases left between them. The whole variable domain, filled in from reference TRBV7-9 and TRBJ1-5, reads DTGVSQNPRHKITKRGQNVTFRCDPISEHNRLYWYRQTLGQGPEFLTYFQNEAQLEKSRLLSDRFSAERPKGSFSTLEIQRTEQGDSAMYLCASSVGSQPQHFGDGTRLSIL.